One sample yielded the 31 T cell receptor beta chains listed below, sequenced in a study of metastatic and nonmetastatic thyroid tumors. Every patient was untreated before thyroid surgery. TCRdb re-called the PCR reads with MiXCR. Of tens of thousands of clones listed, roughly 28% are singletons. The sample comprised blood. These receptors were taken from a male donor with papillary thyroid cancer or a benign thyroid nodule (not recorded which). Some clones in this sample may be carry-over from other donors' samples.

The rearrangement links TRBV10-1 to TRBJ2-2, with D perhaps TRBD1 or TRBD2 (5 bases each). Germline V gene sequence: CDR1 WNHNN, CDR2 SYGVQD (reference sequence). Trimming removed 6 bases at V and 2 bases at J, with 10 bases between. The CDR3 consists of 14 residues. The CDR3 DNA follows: TGCGCCAGCAGAAGGGACCCAAACACCGGGGAGCTGTTTTTT. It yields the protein CASRRDPNTGELFF.

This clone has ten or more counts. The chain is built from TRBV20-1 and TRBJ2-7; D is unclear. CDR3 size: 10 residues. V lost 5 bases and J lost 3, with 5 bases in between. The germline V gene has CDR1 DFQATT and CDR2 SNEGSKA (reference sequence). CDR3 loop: CSAPYYEQYF. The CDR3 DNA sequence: TGCAGTGCTCCCTACTACGAGCAGTACTTC.

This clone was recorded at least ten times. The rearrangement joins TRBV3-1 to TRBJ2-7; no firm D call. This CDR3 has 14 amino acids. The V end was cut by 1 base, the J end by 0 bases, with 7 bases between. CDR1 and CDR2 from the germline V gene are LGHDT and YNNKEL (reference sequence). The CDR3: CASSQVHSSYEQYF. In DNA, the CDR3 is TGTGCCAGCAGCCAAGTTCACAGCTCCTACGAGCAGTACTTC.

The CDR3 nucleotides read TGTGCCAGCAGTCCCCGACTAACGAGCTCCTACGAGCAGTACTTC. It translates to CASSPRLTSSYEQYF. V gene TRBV27 combines with J gene TRBJ2-7, with D possibly being TRBD2 (5 bases). Trimming stripped 5 bases from V and 0 bases from J, with 14 bases between. The CDR3 extends over 15 amino acids. Germline CDR1 is MNHEY and CDR2 is SMNVEV (reference sequence).

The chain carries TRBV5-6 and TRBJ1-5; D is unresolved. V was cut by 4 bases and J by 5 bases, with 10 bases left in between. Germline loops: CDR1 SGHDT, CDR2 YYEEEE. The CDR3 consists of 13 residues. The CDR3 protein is CASSQGRDQPQHF. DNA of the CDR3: TGTGCCAGCAGCCAAGGGAGAGATCAGCCCCAGCATTTT.

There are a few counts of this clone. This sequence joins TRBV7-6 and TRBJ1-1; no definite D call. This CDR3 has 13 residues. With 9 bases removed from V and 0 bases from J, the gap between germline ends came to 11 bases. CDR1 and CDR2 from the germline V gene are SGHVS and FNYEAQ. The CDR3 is CASSAGLNTEAFF. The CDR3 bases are TGTGCCAGTAGTGCCGGATTGAACACTGAAGCTTTCTTT. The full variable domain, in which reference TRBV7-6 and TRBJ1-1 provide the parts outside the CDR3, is GAGVSQSPRYKVTKRGQDVALRCDPISGHVSLYWYRQALGQGPEFLTYFNYEAQQDKSGLPNDRFSAERPEGSISTLTIQRTEQRDSAMYRCASSAGLNTEAFFGQGTRLTVV.

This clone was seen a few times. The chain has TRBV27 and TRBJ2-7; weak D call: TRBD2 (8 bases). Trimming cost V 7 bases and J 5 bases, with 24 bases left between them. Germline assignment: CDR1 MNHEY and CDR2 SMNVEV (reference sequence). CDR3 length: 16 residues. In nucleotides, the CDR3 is TGTGCCAGCATCAGTAGACTAGCGTTAGGGACAGACGAGCAGTACTTC. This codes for CASISRLALGTDEQYF.

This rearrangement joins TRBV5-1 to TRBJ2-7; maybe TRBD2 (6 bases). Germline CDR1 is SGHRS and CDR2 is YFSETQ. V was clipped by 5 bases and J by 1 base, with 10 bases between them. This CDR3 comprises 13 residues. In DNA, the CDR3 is TGCGCCAGCAGAGACGGGGGTTCCTACGAGCAGTACTTC. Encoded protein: CASRDGGSYEQYF.

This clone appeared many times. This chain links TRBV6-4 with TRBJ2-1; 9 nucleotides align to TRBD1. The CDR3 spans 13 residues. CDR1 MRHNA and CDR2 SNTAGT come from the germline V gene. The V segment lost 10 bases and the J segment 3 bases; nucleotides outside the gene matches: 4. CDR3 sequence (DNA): TGTGCCATCCCGGGACAGGGCTACAATGAGCAGTTCTTC. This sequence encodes CAIPGQGYNEQFF.

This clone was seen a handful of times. CDR3 coding DNA: TGTGCCACCAGCAGAGATGTGGGAGACTATGGCTACACCTTC. It is translated as CATSRDVGDYGYTF. The chain uses TRBV15 and TRBJ1-2; D is ambiguous. This CDR3 region has 14 residues. With 0 bases removed from V and 3 bases from J, the gap between germline ends came to 8 bases. CDR1 is LNHNV, CDR2 YYDKDF, per germline (reference sequence).

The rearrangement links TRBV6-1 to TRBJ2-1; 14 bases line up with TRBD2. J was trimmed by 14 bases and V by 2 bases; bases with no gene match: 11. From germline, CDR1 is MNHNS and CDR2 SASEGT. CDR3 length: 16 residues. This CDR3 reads CASSESLGTSGSSEFF. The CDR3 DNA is TGTGCCAGCAGTGAAAGTTTGGGGACTAGCGGGAGCTCCGAGTTCTTC.

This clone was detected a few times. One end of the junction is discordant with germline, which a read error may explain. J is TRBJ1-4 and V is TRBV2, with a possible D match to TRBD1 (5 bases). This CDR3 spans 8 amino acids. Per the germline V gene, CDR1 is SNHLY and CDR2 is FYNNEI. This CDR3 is CASSGGSF. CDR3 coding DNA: TGTGCCAGCAGTGGGGGGTCCTTT.

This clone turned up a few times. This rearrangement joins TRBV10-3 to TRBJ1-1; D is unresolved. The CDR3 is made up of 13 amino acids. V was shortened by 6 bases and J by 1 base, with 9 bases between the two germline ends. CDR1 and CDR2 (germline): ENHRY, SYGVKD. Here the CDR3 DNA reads TGTGCCATCAGCGAGACGCCGAACACTGAAGCTTTCTTT. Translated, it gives CAISETPNTEAFF.

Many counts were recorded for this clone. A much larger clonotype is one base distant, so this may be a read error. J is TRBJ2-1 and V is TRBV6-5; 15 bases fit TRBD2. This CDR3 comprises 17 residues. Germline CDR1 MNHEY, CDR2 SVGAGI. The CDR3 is CASSPGLAGGIYNEQSF. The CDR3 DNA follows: TGTGCCAGCAGTCCCGGACTAGCGGGAGGGATCTACAATGAGCAGTCCTTC.

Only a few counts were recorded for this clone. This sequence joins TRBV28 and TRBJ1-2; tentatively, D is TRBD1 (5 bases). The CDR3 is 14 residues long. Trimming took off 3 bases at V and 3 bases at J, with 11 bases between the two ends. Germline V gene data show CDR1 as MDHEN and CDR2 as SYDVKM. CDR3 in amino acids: CASSFGAGHYGYTF. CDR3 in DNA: TGTGCCAGCAGTTTCGGTGCAGGGCACTATGGCTACACCTTC.

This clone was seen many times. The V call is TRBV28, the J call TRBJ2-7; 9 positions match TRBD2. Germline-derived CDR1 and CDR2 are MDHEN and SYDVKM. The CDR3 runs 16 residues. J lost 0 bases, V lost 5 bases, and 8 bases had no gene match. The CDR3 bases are TGTGCCAGCAGTCCTCGACTAGCGGAGCCCTCCTACGAGCAGTACTTC. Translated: CASSPRLAEPSYEQYF.

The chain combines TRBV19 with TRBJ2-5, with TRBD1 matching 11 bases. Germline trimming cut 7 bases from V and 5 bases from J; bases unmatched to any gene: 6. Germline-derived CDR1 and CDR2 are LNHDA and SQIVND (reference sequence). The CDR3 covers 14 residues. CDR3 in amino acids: CASTRDRGSETQYF. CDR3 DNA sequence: TGTGCCAGTACCCGGGACAGGGGGTCTGAGACCCAGTACTTC. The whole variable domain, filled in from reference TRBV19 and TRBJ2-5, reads DGGITQSPKYLFRKEGQNVTLSCEQNLNHDAMYWYRQDPGQGLRLIYYSQIVNDFQKGDIAEGYSVSREKKESFPLTVTSAQKNPTAFYLCASTRDRGSETQYFGPGTRLLVL.

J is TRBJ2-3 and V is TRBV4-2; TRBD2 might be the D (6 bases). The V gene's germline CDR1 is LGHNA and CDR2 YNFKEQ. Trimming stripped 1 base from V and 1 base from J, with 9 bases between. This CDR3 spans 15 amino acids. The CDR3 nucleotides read TGTGCCAGCAGCCAAGGGCGGGAATGCACAGATACGCAGTATTTT. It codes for CASSQGRECTDTQYF.

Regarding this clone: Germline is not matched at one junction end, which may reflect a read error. The CDR3 is CASSYSAVGYTDTQYF. The CDR3 DNA is TGTGCCAGCAGTTACTCAGCGGTAGGTTACACAGATACGCAGTACTTT. This chain uses TRBV6-2 or TRBV6-3 with TRBJ2-3; possible D gene TRBD2, 5 bases. Germline assignment: CDR1 MNHEY and CDR2 SVGEGT. This CDR3 spans 16 amino acids.

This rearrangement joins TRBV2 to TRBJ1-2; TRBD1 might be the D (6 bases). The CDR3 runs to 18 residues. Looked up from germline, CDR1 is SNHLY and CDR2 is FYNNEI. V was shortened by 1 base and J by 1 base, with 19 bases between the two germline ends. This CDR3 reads CASSEGRPGTMDNYGYTF. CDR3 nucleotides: TGTGCCAGCAGTGAAGGGCGACCCGGGACAATGGATAACTATGGCTACACCTTC.

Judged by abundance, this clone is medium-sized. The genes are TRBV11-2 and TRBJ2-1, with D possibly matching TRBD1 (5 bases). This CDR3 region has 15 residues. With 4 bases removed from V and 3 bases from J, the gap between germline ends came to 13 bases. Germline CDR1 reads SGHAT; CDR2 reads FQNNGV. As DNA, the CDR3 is TGTGCCAGCAGCTCGGACAACGCCTTCTACAATGAGCAGTTCTTC. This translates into CASSSDNAFYNEQFF.

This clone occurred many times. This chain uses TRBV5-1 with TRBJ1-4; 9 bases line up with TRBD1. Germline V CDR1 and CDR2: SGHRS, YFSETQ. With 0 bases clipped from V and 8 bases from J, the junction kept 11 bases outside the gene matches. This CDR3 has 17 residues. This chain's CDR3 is CASSLATGTGWLEKLFF. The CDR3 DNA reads TGCGCCAGCAGCTTGGCCACCGGGACAGGGTGGCTCGAAAAACTGTTTTTT.

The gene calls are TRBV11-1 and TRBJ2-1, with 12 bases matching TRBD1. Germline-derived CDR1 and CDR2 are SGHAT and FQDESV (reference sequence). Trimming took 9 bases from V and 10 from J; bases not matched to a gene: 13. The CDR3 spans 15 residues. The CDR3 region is CARCGPGQGAWEQFF. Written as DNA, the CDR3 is TGTGCCAGGTGTGGACCGGGACAGGGGGCTTGGGAGCAGTTCTTC.

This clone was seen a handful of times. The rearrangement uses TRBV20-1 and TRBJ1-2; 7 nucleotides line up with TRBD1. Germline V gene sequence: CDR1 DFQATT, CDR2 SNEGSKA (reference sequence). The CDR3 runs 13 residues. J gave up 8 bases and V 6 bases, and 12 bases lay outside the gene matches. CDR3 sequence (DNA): TGCAGTGCCATCCCGTCAGGGGGTTGGGGCTACACCTTC. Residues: CSAIPSGGWGYTF.

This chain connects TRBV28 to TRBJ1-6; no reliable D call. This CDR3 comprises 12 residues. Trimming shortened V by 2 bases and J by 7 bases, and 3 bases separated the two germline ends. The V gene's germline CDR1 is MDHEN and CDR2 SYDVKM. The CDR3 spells CASSLGNSPLHF. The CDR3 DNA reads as TGTGCCAGCAGTTTAGGGAATTCACCCCTCCACTTT.

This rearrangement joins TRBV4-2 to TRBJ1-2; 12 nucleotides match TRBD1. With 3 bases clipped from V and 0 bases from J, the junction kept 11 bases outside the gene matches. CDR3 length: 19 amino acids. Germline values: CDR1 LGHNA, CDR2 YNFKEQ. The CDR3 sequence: CASSQLGRDRGLSNYGYTF. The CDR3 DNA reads TGTGCCAGCAGCCAGTTGGGCCGGGACAGGGGGCTCTCTAACTATGGCTACACCTTC.

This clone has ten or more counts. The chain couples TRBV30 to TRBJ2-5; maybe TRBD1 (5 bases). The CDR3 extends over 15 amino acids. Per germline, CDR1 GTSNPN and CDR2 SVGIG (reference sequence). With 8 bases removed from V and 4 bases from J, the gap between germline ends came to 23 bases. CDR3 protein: CAGKPGLVERETQYF. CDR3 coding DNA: TGTGCCGGTAAACCAGGGTTGGTTGAGAGAGAGACCCAGTACTTC.

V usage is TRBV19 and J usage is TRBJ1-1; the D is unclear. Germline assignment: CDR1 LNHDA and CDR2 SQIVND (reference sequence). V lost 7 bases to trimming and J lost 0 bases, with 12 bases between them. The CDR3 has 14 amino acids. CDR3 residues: CASTEGRVNTEAFF. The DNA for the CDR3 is TGTGCCAGTACAGAGGGTCGGGTGAACACTGAAGCTTTCTTT.

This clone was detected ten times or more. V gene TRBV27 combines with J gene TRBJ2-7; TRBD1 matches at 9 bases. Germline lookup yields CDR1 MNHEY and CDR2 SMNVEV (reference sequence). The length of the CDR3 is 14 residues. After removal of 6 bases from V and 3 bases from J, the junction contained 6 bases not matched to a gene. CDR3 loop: CASSPGDRDYEQYF. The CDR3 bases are TGTGCCAGCAGCCCGGGGGACAGGGACTACGAGCAGTACTTC.

The CDR3 nucleotides are TGTGCCAGCAGCTTAGGTGGGAGGAGCGGGGAGACCCAGTACTTC. Amino acids: CASSLGGRSGETQYF. This sequence joins TRBV7-2 and TRBJ2-5, with D tentatively TRBD2 (6 bases). With 1 base removed from V and 5 bases from J, the gap between germline ends came to 14 bases. From germline, CDR1 is SGHTA and CDR2 FQGNSA. The CDR3 loop spans 15 amino acids.

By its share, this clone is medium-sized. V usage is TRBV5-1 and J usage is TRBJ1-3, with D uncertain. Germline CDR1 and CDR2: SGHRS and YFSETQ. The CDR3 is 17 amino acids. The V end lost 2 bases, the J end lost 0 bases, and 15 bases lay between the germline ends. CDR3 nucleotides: TGCGCCAGCAGCTTTGGCGGGAACTCAGTCTCTGGAAACACCATATATTTT. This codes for CASSFGGNSVSGNTIYF. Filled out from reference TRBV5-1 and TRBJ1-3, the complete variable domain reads KAGVTQTPRYLIKTRGQQVTLSCSPISGHRSVSWYQQTPGQGLQFLFEYFSETQRNKGNFPGRFSGRQFSNSRSEMNVSTLELGDSALYLCASSFGGNSVSGNTIYFGEGSWLTVV.